These T cell receptor beta chains were read from a single sample in a study of blood T cells in healthy people across ages. MiXCR, run by TCRdb on the 5' RACE reads, gives a single entry per CDR3 protein. The sample shows 1 million or so distinct CDR3 sequences, 40% to 55% of them seen only once. Sequenced material: blood. The receptors here all came from a woman aged 55 to 70 in good health. The CDR3 runs from the conserved cysteine through the conserved F or W. Fields, in order: CDR3 DNA, CDR3 protein, J gene, clone size, D gene, V gene. The D gene is left open where the match is weak. The size of a clone is reported for some rows only, either as once, few or many, or as a class for expanded clones.

TGTGCCAGCAGGCCCCATGGGGAAGTGGCTGAAGCTTTCTTT | CASRPHGEVAEAFF | TRBJ1-1 | - | - | TRBV12-3/TRBV12-4
TGTGCCATCAGTGAGTCGACGGGCGGCAACTACAATGAGCAGTTCTTC | CAISESTGGNYNEQFF | TRBJ2-1 | many | - | TRBV10-3
TGCAGTGCTAGGGCCGACAGGGGCTATGGCTACACCTTC | CSARADRGYGYTF | TRBJ1-2 | - | TRBD1 | TRBV20-1
TGCAGCGTTCGGGACAGGGGGCGTTTGGATACGCAGTATTTT | CSVRDRGRLDTQYF | TRBJ2-3 | - | TRBD1 | TRBV29-1
TGCAGCGTCGCACCGGGACTAGCACAGGGGTATGAGCAGTACTTC | CSVAPGLAQGYEQYF | TRBJ2-4 | - | TRBD2 | TRBV29-1
TGTGCCAGCAGCCAGAGTTCGTTGGCTGAGCAGTTCTTC | CASSQSSLAEQFF | TRBJ2-1 | - | - | TRBV11-2
TGTGCCAGCAGCTTTGGACTAGCGTCCCAAGAGACCCAGTACTTC | CASSFGLASQETQYF | TRBJ2-5 | few | TRBD2 | TRBV11-2
TGTGCCAGCAGCAAAGCGGGAGCACGGTACGAGCAGTACTTC | CASSKAGARYEQYF | TRBJ2-7 | - | TRBD2 | TRBV4-2
TGTGCCACCTCCAGAGGGTTTGGCGAGCAGTACTTC | CATSRGFGEQYF | TRBJ2-7 | once | - | TRBV6-5
TGTGCCAGCAGCCCACAACAGGGGACGCGAAGCTCTGGGGCCAACGTCCTGACTTTC | CASSPQQGTRSSGANVLTF | TRBJ2-6 | few | TRBD1 | TRBV9
TGTGCCAGTCACCTAGCGGGAGGCCCCGAGCAGTACTTC | CASHLAGGPEQYF | TRBJ2-7 | - | TRBD2 | TRBV28
TGTGCCAGCAGCTTAGCATCCTCTCCCCTGTACGAGCAGTACTTC | CASSLASSPLYEQYF | TRBJ2-7 | few | - | TRBV7-2
TGTGCCAGCAGCTTGGGGACCGGGACAGCCACCTACGAGCAGTACTTC | CASSLGTGTATYEQYF | TRBJ2-7 | - | TRBD1 | TRBV7-9
TGTGCCACAGCGAGAGGATTTCCCTTGGATCAAGAGACCCAGTACTTC | CATARGFPLDQETQYF | TRBJ2-5 | - | - | TRBV10-3